Listed here are 5 T cell receptor beta chains from one sample, sequenced in a study of cytomegalovirus exposure and HLA in healthy donors. Amplification used 60 Vbeta primers and 13 Jbeta primers. The assay was immunoSEQ multiplex PCR, and TCRdb's table has in-frame clones only and misses some. The data contain around 120,000 clones, about three quarters of them seen just once; the ten biggest clones take up 2.5% to 3.5%. Sequencing was performed on PBMCs. The origin of the receptors is a middle-aged woman in good health and CMV-seropositive.

This chain connects TRBV7-2 to TRBJ2-1; 10 bases line up with TRBD2. Trimming cost V 1 base and J 8 bases; bases outside gene matches: 8. CDR3 length equals 16 residues. Germline-derived CDR1 and CDR2 are SGHTA and FQGNSA. CDR3 sequence: CASSLGGLAGGYEQFF. The CDR3 DNA is TGTGCCAGCAGCTTAGGTGGGTTAGCGGGGGGTTATGAGCAGTTCTTC.

J is TRBJ2-5 and V is TRBV6-5, with D perhaps matching TRBD1 (6 bases). This CDR3 region has 14 residues. Germline assignment: CDR1 MNHEY and CDR2 SVGAGI. Trimming removed 6 bases from V and 2 bases from J, with 13 bases in between. CDR3 sequence (DNA): TGTGCCAGCAGCCGAGACAGGTTTCAAGAGACCCAGTACTTC. Amino acid sequence: CASSRDRFQETQYF.

The rearrangement uses TRBV5-4 and TRBJ2-5, with D perhaps TRBD1 (6 bases). The ends were cut back, 4 bases at V and 4 bases at J, with 14 bases in the middle. Germline loops: CDR1 SGHNT, CDR2 YYREEE (reference sequence). The CDR3 has 14 amino acids. Here the CDR3 DNA reads TGTGCCAGCAGCCCGTACAGGGCGCGAGAGACCCAGTACTTC. Protein product: CASSPYRARETQYF. Drawing the rest from reference TRBV5-4 and TRBJ2-5, the complete variable domain is ETGVTQSPTHLIKTRGQQVTLRCSSQSGHNTVSWYQQALGQGPQFIFQYYREEENGRGNFPPRFSGLQFPNYSSELNVNALELDDSALYLCASSPYRARETQYFGPGTRLLVL.

The chain carries TRBV11-2 and TRBJ2-2; 7 bases fit TRBD1. The J call could be wrong; TRBJ1-3 is a better fit for the DNA end. This CDR3 has 15 amino acids. Germline V gives CDR1 SGHAT, CDR2 FQNNGV. CDR3 loop: CASSSHRGSGNTIYF. The DNA of the CDR3 is TGTGCCAGCAGCTCGCACAGGGGTTCCGGAAACACCATATATTTT.

The count of this clone is one. The chain links TRBV29-1 to TRBJ1-1, with 8 nucleotides matching TRBD1. Germline V CDR1 and CDR2: SQVTM, ANQGSEA. The CDR3 spans 13 residues. The V and J ends lost 6 bases and 4 bases, in that order; junction bases with no gene match: 7. The CDR3 DNA reads TGCAGCGTGATTCAGGGGGCGCGCACTGAAGCTTTCTTT. This encodes CSVIQGARTEAFF.